This T cell receptor beta chain was recovered during a study of T-cell memory formation after mild COVID-19. As for the study in general: Most TCR clusters belonged to a single donor.

The table lists this clonotype with a count of one. Its target is not known. 5'RACE with constant-segment primers built TCRalpha and TCRbeta cDNA libraries with UMIs. One entry per CDR3 protein, called by TCRdb with MiXCR from the 5' RACE reads. The repertoire holds 350,000 to 500,000 distinct CDR3 sequences, with under 25% as singletons. The germline V and J ends were trimmed by 4 bases and 5 bases, with 17 bases remaining between them. The CDR3 is made up of 15 amino acids. Germline CDR1 is MNHEY and CDR2 is SVGAGI. Study results and caveats: Contracting CD8+ clones were enriched in EMRA, CD4+ mainly in CM and EM.

The receptor's source is an adult woman who had mild COVID-19 (a few samples of this study predate the infection). Cell type and time point are not known. The chain couples TRBV6-5 to TRBJ2-5, with D perhaps TRBD1 (6 bases). Sample: PBMCs or a T cell subset sorted from them (not recorded which). CDR3 protein: CASSWRIGGLETQYF. The CDR3 DNA is TGTGCCAGCAGTTGGCGCATAGGGGGATTGGAGACCCAGTACTTC.